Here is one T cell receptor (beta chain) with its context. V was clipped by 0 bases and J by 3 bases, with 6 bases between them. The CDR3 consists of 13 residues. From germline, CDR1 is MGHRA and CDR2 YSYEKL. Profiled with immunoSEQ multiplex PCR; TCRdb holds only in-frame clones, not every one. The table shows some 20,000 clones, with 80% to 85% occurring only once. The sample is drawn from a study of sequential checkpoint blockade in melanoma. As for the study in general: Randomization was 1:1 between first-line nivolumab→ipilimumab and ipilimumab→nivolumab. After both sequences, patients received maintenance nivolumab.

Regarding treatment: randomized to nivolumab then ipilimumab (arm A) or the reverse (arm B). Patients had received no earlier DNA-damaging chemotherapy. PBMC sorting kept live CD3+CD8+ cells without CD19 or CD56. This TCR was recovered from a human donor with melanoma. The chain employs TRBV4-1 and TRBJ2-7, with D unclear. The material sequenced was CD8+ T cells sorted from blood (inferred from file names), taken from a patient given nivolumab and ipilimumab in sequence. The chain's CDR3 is CASSQDLFYEQYF. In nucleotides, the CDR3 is TGCGCCAGCAGCCAAGATCTGTTCTACGAGCAGTACTTC.